Below are 10 T cell receptor beta chains sequenced from a single sample in a study of T cell responses to AZD1222 COVID-19 vaccine (dated by TCRdb to 2020 to 2022). Receptor amplification or capture employed the immunoSEQ multiplex PCR assay. TCRdb holds this immuneACCESS table with in-frame rearrangements only. Some clones are missing; in checked studies, unresolved V genes explain under half, and the rest has no known cause. For this sample there are some 120,000 clones; 65% to 85% appear just once. The biggest ten clones account for 9.4% of the sample. The time point label here, explained by the study, means: baseline before first vaccination. Sequencing used peripheral blood, obtained on day 0 of AZD1222 vaccination. The receptor source for this set is an adult in good health.

The chain is built from TRBV30 and TRBJ1-2; 10 bases are shared with TRBD1. The CDR3 is made up of 14 amino acids. Trimming removed 5 bases from V and 4 bases from J; junction bases left unmatched: 7. Germline CDR1 and CDR2: GTSNPN and SVGIG (reference sequence). CDR3 sequence (DNA): TGTGCCTGGGGGACAGGGGCCCACACCTATGGCTACACCTTC. Translated: CAWGTGAHTYGYTF.

The CDR3 loop reads CASSYTDRGNEQYF. As DNA, the CDR3 is TGTGCCAGCAGTTATACGGACAGGGGAAACGAGCAGTACTTC. The chain employs TRBV6-6 and TRBJ2-7, with TRBD1 matching over 9 bases. This CDR3 region has 14 residues. Per the germline V gene, CDR1 is MNHNY and CDR2 is SVGAGI (reference sequence). V trimming: 3 bases; J trimming: 5 bases; junction bases outside the gene matches: 5.

This clone has only one observation. This chain connects TRBV7-3 to TRBJ1-1, with D possibly being TRBD1 (5 bases). V lost 4 bases to trimming and J lost 0 bases, with 12 bases between them. CDR3 length: 15 amino acids. Germline-derived CDR1 and CDR2 are SGHTA and FQGTGA. In nucleotides, the CDR3 is TGTGCCAGCAGCTCTATGACAGTTATGAACACTGAAGCTTTCTTT. Protein product: CASSSMTVMNTEAFF.

The table lists this clone with a count of one. The rearrangement joins TRBV19 to TRBJ1-5; 12 bases are shared with TRBD1. V trimming: 6 bases; J trimming: 2 bases; junction bases outside the gene matches: 2. The germline V gene encodes CDR1 LNHDA and CDR2 SQIVND (reference sequence). The CDR3 loop spans 15 amino acids. Written as DNA, the CDR3 is TGTGCCAGTAGGGGACAGGGGGCGCGCAATCAGCCCCAGCATTTT. This gives the protein CASRGQGARNQPQHF.

The V gene is TRBV5-6, the J gene TRBJ1-6, with 7 bases lining up with TRBD1. The ends lost 3 bases at V and 8 bases at J; junction bases unmatched: 2. Per germline, CDR1 SGHDT and CDR2 YYEEEE. This CDR3 region has 13 residues. CDR3 residues: CASSSQGYSPLHF. The CDR3 DNA follows: TGTGCCAGCAGCTCACAGGGGTATTCACCCCTCCACTTT.

The CDR3 coding sequence is TGTGCCACCCAGTACTACAATGAGCAGTTCTTC. Protein product: CATQYYNEQFF. This sequence joins TRBV24-1 and TRBJ2-1; unclear D gene. Deletions cut 9 bases from V and 3 bases from J, with 5 bases between. The CDR3 length is 11 residues. The germline V gene encodes CDR1 KGHDR and CDR2 SFDVKD.

V and J are TRBV5-8 and TRBJ1-5; 7 nucleotides align to TRBD1. The CDR3 contains 15 residues. With V trimmed by 2 bases and J by 7 bases, 9 bases remained unmatched. Looked up from germline, CDR1 is SGHTS and CDR2 is YDEGEE. In DNA, the CDR3 is TGTGCCAGCAGCTTCAGAGGGGGCATCGGCCAGCCCCAGCATTTT. This sequence encodes CASSFRGGIGQPQHF.

The chain has TRBV19 and TRBJ1-2; D is uncertain. From germline, CDR1 is LNHDA and CDR2 SQIVND (reference sequence). Trimming pared 4 bases from V and 0 bases from J, leaving 15 bases between. The CDR3 covers 16 residues. The CDR3 here is CASSNRATLSNYGYTF. The CDR3 region has the DNA TGTGCCAGTAGTAACCGGGCCACCCTCTCTAACTATGGCTACACCTTC.

This chain links TRBV5-4 with TRBJ2-3; the D gene is possibly TRBD1 (5 bases). The CDR3 contains 14 residues. Germline loops: CDR1 SGHNT, CDR2 YYREEE (reference sequence). V shed 1 base and J shed 5 bases, with 11 bases lying between them. The CDR3 DNA reads as TGTGCCAGCAGCTTGAAACAGGTGCAAGATACGCAGTATTTT. Its protein product is CASSLKQVQDTQYF.

The rearrangement links TRBV6-5 to TRBJ1-5; 8 bases fit TRBD1. V was clipped by 6 bases and J by 0 bases; unmatched bases: 4. CDR3 length: 15 residues. The V gene's germline CDR1 is MNHEY and CDR2 SVGAGI. The CDR3, as DNA: TGTGCCAGCAGACAGACAGGGGATAGCAATCAGCCCCAGCATTTT. Translated: CASRQTGDSNQPQHF.